This T cell receptor (beta chain) is drawn from a study of T-cell reconstitution after alpha-beta-depleted transplantation in children. Unique molecular identifiers were incorporated into the prepared TCRbeta library. One entry per CDR3 protein results from TCRdb running MiXCR on the PCR reads. The profile shows more than 85,000 distinct CDR3 sequences, approximately 5.4% of them singletons. This CDR3 contains 14 residues. Germline CDR1 MNHEY, CDR2 SMNVEV (reference sequence). V was clipped by 6 bases and J by 6 bases; unmatched bases: 8. This clonotype was seen many times. The source of this sequence is a female patient aged 2 to 10 who had a stem cell transplant for Fanconi anemia, so the T cells may come from the graft donor. The V gene is TRBV27, the J gene TRBJ1-2; 9 bases align to TRBD1. Sequences were derived from PBMCs, mostly from graft donor cells, sampled 60 days after TCRalphabeta/CD19-depleted stem cell transplant. DNA for the CDR3: TGTGCCAGCAGCCGGGGACAGGGAATACATGGCTACACCTTC. Protein product: CASSRGQGIHGYTF.